This T cell receptor (beta chain) was captured in a study of T cell responses to AZD1222 COVID-19 vaccine. This clone was observed a few times. This CDR3 comprises 16 residues. V was pared by 2 bases and J by 6 bases, with 8 bases of the junction left unmatched. CDR1 and CDR2 from the germline V gene are LGHNA and YNFKEQ. TCRdb's table, derived via immunoSEQ multiplex PCR, lists solely in-frame clones and lacks some. The sample yields more than 75,000 clones, 80% to 95% seen once. This chain connects TRBV4-2 to TRBJ2-2, with TRBD2 matching 8 bases. The input for sequencing was peripheral blood, taken 28 days after the second AZD1222 dose. The receptor was derived from an adult who received the AZD1222 COVID-19 vaccine. The CDR3 DNA sequence: TGTGCCAGCAGCCAATACACTAGCGGACAAGCCGGGGAGCTGTTTTTT. Translation: CASSQYTSGQAGELFF.